This TCR beta chain appears in the sequencing data of a study of read filtering for tumor transcriptome and immune sequencing. Study-level background: Among patients, approximately 17 were male and 14 female, aged roughly 45 to 90 (mean about 69).

Study observations and caveats: Sorted CD138-negative bone marrow cells were not purified T cells.

This library used around 400 ng RNA and molecular barcoded adaptors spanning alpha/delta and beta/gamma chains. TCRdb redid the calling of the reads with MiXCR, one entry per CDR3 protein. The table has around 48,000 distinct CDR3 sequences, around a fifth seen once. At the time of active disease, bone marrow was collected from every patient. A word on this clonotype: Its matching antigen is unknown.

Trimming stripped 5 bases from V and 9 bases from J, with 9 bases between. Germline-derived CDR1 and CDR2 are LNHDA and SQIVND (reference sequence). The CDR3 has 11 amino acids. The material sequenced was a population of CD138-negative cells sorted from bone marrow. The chain joins TRBV19 to TRBJ2-3; D may be TRBD1 (6 bases). The sequence was obtained from a donor at least 40 years old with multiple myeloma. Written as DNA, the CDR3 is TGTGCCAGTAGTGAAGGGACAACGCAGTATTTT. It codes for CASSEGTTQYF. The full variable domain, its missing parts supplied by reference TRBV19 and TRBJ2-3, is DGGITQSPKYLFRKEGQNVTLSCEQNLNHDAMYWYRQDPGQGLRLIYYSQIVNDFQKGDIAEGYSVSREKKESFPLTVTSAQKNPTAFYLCASSEGTTQYFGPGTRLTVL.